These 25 T cell receptor beta chains originate from one sample sequenced in a study of human T cells and chemical hapten exposure. Each CDR3 protein is one row after TCRdb ran MiXCR on the RACE reads. The table lists roughly 120,000 distinct CDR3 sequences, roughly an eighth of them singletons. As for time point: patch test 1, 2 weeks after DPC sensitization. The treatment: therapeutic diphenylcyclopropenone sensitization with weekly scalp DPC. The specimen comprised whole blood, sampled in connection with sensitization to the hapten diphenylcyclopropenone (DPC). The receptors were sampled from a man aged 18 to 29 with alopecia areata. Some clones in this sample may be carry-over from other donors' samples.

This clonotype has a count of ten or more. This CDR3 reads CSVSGVPVEEKLFF. The DNA for the CDR3 is TGCAGCGTTTCTGGGGTCCCCGTGGAGGAAAAACTGTTTTTT. The chain is built from TRBV29-1 and TRBJ1-4; no definite D call. The V end was cut by 5 bases, the J end by 8 bases, with 18 bases between. This CDR3 contains 14 residues. CDR1 and CDR2 from the germline V gene are SQVTM and ANQGSEA.

Concerning this clonotype itself: At one end, the junction sequence differs from germline, possibly due to a read error. The chain recombines TRBV6-5 with TRBJ2-6, with D maybe TRBD1 (6 bases). Per germline, CDR1 MNHEY and CDR2 SVGAGI. CDR3 size: 17 residues. CDR3 protein: CASSASGHLSGANVLSF. The CDR3 region has the DNA TGTGCCAGCAGTGCATCGGGACACCTCTCTGGGGCCAACGTCCTGTCTTTC.

The J gene is TRBJ1-5, the V gene TRBV6-4; D uncertain. Germline CDR1 reads MRHNA; CDR2 reads SNTAGT. V lost 6 bases and J lost 3, with 9 bases in between. The CDR3 runs 13 residues. This CDR3 is CASSRQLNQPQHF. Here the CDR3 DNA reads TGTGCCAGCAGCCGACAACTCAATCAGCCCCAGCATTTT.

V usage is TRBV7-8 and J usage is TRBJ2-3, with D unresolved. The length of the CDR3 is 13 residues. The germline V gene encodes CDR1 SGHVS and CDR2 FQNEAQ. The V and J ends lost 5 bases and 11 bases respectively, with 17 bases between them. CDR3 bases: TGTGCCAGCAGCCCTCGACTGGTGTGGAGGCAGTATTTT. The encoded protein is CASSPRLVWRQYF.

In its sample, this clonotype was seen many times. The rearrangement links TRBV11-2 to TRBJ1-1, with a possible D match to TRBD1 (5 bases). Germline-derived CDR1 and CDR2 are SGHAT and FQNNGV. Trimming removed 6 bases from V and 1 base from J, with 12 bases in between. The CDR3 has 14 amino acids. CDR3 sequence: CASSFDSANTEAFF. The CDR3, as DNA: TGTGCCAGCAGTTTCGACAGTGCGAACACTGAAGCTTTCTTT.

The chain has TRBV7-2 and TRBJ1-1; 8 nucleotides match TRBD1. Trimming at V came to 5 bases and at J to 3 bases, leaving 5 bases not matched to a gene. The CDR3 length is 14 residues. Germline V CDR1 and CDR2: SGHTA, FQGNSA. CDR3: CASSPGQDYTEAFF. The CDR3 DNA reads as TGTGCCAGCAGCCCGGGACAGGACTACACTGAAGCTTTCTTT.

This clonotype was observed a few times. V is TRBV11-2 and J is TRBJ1-6; D remains ambiguous. V lost 5 bases and J lost 7, with 9 bases in between. The CDR3 totals 13 residues. Germline loops: CDR1 SGHAT, CDR2 FQNNGV. The CDR3 DNA follows: TGTGCCAGCAGCCCGGTCATCAATTCACCCCTCCACTTT. This translates into CASSPVINSPLHF.

The CDR3 region has the DNA TGTGCCAGCAGGAGACAGGATTACGAGCAGTACTTC. As protein: CASRRQDYEQYF. The chain is built from TRBV7-2 and TRBJ2-7; maybe TRBD1 (6 bases). V dropped 6 bases and J dropped 4 bases, with 10 bases sitting between them. This CDR3 is built from 12 residues. Germline values: CDR1 SGHTA, CDR2 FQGNSA.

This clonotype has a count of ten or more. The chain employs TRBV7-9 and TRBJ2-5, with TRBD2 as a possible D gene (6 bases). Germline CDR1 is SEHNR and CDR2 is FQNEAQ (reference sequence). The CDR3 runs to 13 residues. Trimming removed 11 bases at V and 6 bases at J, with 19 bases between. This CDR3 is CASIGGIAKTQYF. DNA of the CDR3: TGTGCCTCAATCGGAGGGATTGCGAAGACCCAGTACTTC.

The rearrangement uses TRBV6-6 and TRBJ1-5, with D unclear. The CDR3 consists of 14 residues. V was trimmed by 6 bases and J by 0 bases, leaving 9 bases between them. Germline-derived CDR1 and CDR2 are MNHNY and SVGAGI (reference sequence). CDR3 region: CASRSGDSNQPQHF. DNA for the CDR3: TGTGCCAGCAGGTCAGGAGATAGCAATCAGCCCCAGCATTTT.

The rearrangement links TRBV5-8 to TRBJ1-5, with 8 nucleotides matching TRBD1. The germline CDR1 and CDR2 sequences are SGHTS and YDEGEE. The CDR3 is 15 amino acids. Unmatched junction bases numbered 7, after V lost 4 bases and J lost 4 bases. CDR3 amino acids: CASSIRQGFNQPQHF. In DNA, the CDR3 is TGTGCCAGCAGCATCCGACAGGGGTTTAATCAGCCCCAGCATTTT.

This clonotype was picked up many times. The V call is TRBV7-9, the J call TRBJ1-3, with 7 bases matching TRBD1. Per germline, CDR1 SEHNR and CDR2 FQNEAQ (reference sequence). CDR3 length: 16 residues. The trim removed 5 bases at V and 2 bases at J, leaving 9 bases unmatched. CDR3 sequence (DNA): TGTGCCAGCAGCCTAACAGGGGTTTACCCTGGAAACACCATATATTTT. Its translation is CASSLTGVYPGNTIYF. The variable domain in full, with the rest retrieved from reference TRBV7-9 and TRBJ1-3, is DTGVSQNPRHKITKRGQNVTFRCDPISEHNRLYWYRQTLGQGPEFLTYFQNEAQLEKSRLLSDRFSAERPKGSFSTLEIQRTEQGDSAMYLCASSLTGVYPGNTIYFGEGSWLTVV.

The chain has TRBV5-6 and TRBJ1-2; D ambiguous. The V and J ends lost 7 bases and 4 bases respectively, with 5 bases between them. The CDR3 is 10 residues long. CDR1 and CDR2 from the germline V gene are SGHDT and YYEEEE. CDR3 DNA sequence: TGTGCCAGCCGGGGCTATGGCTACACCTTC. Protein product: CASRGYGYTF.

The rearrangement joins TRBV20-1 to TRBJ2-3, with 8 bases matching TRBD2. The germline V gene encodes CDR1 DFQATT and CDR2 SNEGSKA (reference sequence). The CDR3 has 13 residues. After removal of 3 bases from V and 1 base from J, the junction contained 0 bases not matched to a gene. CDR3 coding DNA: TGCAGTGCTAGCGGGGGGGGCACAGATACGCAGTATTTT. Its protein is CSASGGGTDTQYF.

The chain carries TRBV3-1 and TRBJ1-6, with D uncertain. The germline V gene encodes CDR1 LGHDT and CDR2 YNNKEL (reference sequence). The CDR3 extends over 15 amino acids. V was trimmed by 1 base and J by 8 bases, leaving 12 bases between them. CDR3 sequence reads: CASSQVRTADSPLHF. The CDR3 nucleotides read TGTGCCAGCAGCCAAGTCCGGACCGCCGATTCACCCCTCCACTTT.

V usage is TRBV28 and J usage is TRBJ2-7, with TRBD1 matching 8 bases. CDR1 and CDR2 (germline): MDHEN, SYDVKM. The CDR3 loop spans 13 amino acids. Trimming removed 4 bases from V and 5 bases from J; junction bases left unmatched: 4. CDR3 region: CASSWGTGNEQYF. The CDR3, as DNA: TGTGCCAGCAGTTGGGGGACAGGCAACGAGCAGTACTTC.

This CDR3 is CASSPTDSYQPQHF. In DNA form, the CDR3 reads TGCGCCAGCAGCCCTACCGACAGTTATCAGCCCCAGCATTTT. This chain joins TRBV4-3 and TRBJ1-5, with D tentatively TRBD1 (5 bases). CDR1 and CDR2 (germline): LGHNA, YSLEER. Trimming took off 4 bases at V and 5 bases at J, with 12 bases between the two ends. The CDR3 length is 14 residues.

The CDR3 coding sequence is TGTGCCAGCAGTTACAGGGGGCGGGAGACCCAGTACTTC. It yields the protein CASSYRGRETQYF. This chain joins TRBV6-5 and TRBJ2-5; 7 bases agree with TRBD1. The germline CDR1 and CDR2 sequences are MNHEY and SVGAGI. The CDR3 runs to 13 residues. With V trimmed by 2 bases and J by 5 bases, 2 bases remained unmatched.

Comments on this clonotype: A much larger clone differs from this one at a single base, so this may be a read error. The chain couples TRBV2 to TRBJ2-1; no clear D gene. The CDR3 length is 12 residues. V lost 3 bases, J lost 2 bases, and 2 bases lay in between. Germline values: CDR1 SNHLY, CDR2 FYNNEI. DNA of the CDR3: TGTGCCAGCAGTGACACCTACAATGAGCAGTTCTTC. Amino acids: CASSDTYNEQFF.

In DNA form, the CDR3 reads TGTGCCAGCAGCCAAGAGGCCGGGACAGTAAACACCGGGGAGCTGTTTTTT. Translation gives CASSQEAGTVNTGELFF. This sequence joins TRBV3-1 and TRBJ2-2; 7 bases agree with TRBD1. Germline values: CDR1 LGHDT, CDR2 YNNKEL (reference sequence). V dropped 0 bases and J dropped 2; count of bases not matched to a gene: 6. The CDR3 runs 17 residues. The full variable domain, completed using reference TRBV3-1 and TRBJ2-2, is DTAVSQTPKYLVTQMGNDKSIKCEQNLGHDTMYWYKQDSKKFLKIMFSYNNKELIINETVPNRFSPKSPDKAHLNLHINSLELGDSAVYFCASSQEAGTVNTGELFFGEGSRLTVL.

On this clonotype: At one boundary the junction diverges from the germline segment, which might be a read error. The V gene is TRBV15, the J gene TRBJ1-1; weak D call: TRBD1 (5 bases). Germline V gives CDR1 LNHNV, CDR2 YYDKDF (reference sequence). The CDR3 loop spans 15 amino acids. CDR3 region: CATSRWGGENTESFF. The CDR3 coding sequence is TGTGCCACCAGCAGGTGGGGGGGTGAGAACACTGAATCTTTCTTT.

The rearrangement links TRBV27 to TRBJ1-6, with TRBD1 matching 12 bases. Germline V gene sequence: CDR1 MNHEY, CDR2 SMNVEV (reference sequence). This CDR3 has 16 amino acids. V lost 5 bases, J lost 8 bases, and 7 bases stayed unmatched. The CDR3 DNA is TGTGCCAGCAGTAACTACCGGGACAGGGGGCATTCACCCCTCCACTTT. This codes for CASSNYRDRGHSPLHF.

This clonotype came up a few times. The chain links TRBV7-3 to TRBJ1-5, with 7 bases identical to TRBD1. Germline CDR1 is SGHTA and CDR2 is FQGTGA. This CDR3 region has 14 residues. V shed 5 bases, J shed 4 bases, and the junction held 5 bases outside the gene matches. DNA of the CDR3: TGTGCCAGCAGCGTCACAGGGGATAATCAGCCCCAGCATTTT. This sequence encodes CASSVTGDNQPQHF.

This clonotype was picked up a small number of times. The chain employs TRBV18 and TRBJ2-7; 10 bases agree with TRBD1. From germline, CDR1 is KGHSH and CDR2 LQKENI. V was pared by 4 bases and J by 3 bases, with 9 bases of the junction left unmatched. The CDR3 sequence is 16 residues long. The DNA of the CDR3 is TGTGCCAGCTCACGTAGACAGGGGGCTAATCTCTACGAGCAGTACTTC. Translation gives CASSRRQGANLYEQYF.

This clonotype was seen more than once but under ten times. This rearrangement joins TRBV21-1 to TRBJ1-2. TRBV21-1 is termed a pseudogene. This CDR3 has 11 residues. The CDR3 sequence: CASSKGSSYTF. In DNA form, the CDR3 reads TGTGCCAGCAGCAAAGGTAGCAGCTACACCTTC.